The present entry profiles one TCR beta chain with its context. Germline loops: CDR1 LGHNT, CDR2 FRNRAP. Trimming removed 1 base from V and 2 bases from J; junction bases left unmatched: 4. CDR3 length equals 15 residues. Sequencing used immunoSEQ multiplex PCR; TCRdb keeps in-frame clones, though not all of them. The repertoire holds hundreds of thousands of clones, with over 80% as singletons. This sample is part of a study of blood T cell repertoires in COVID-19. Study-wide background: PBMCs, B-cell-depleted T cells, or T cells provided the cDNA or gDNA that made up the material.

The sequence derives from a woman younger than 35 with acute or convalescent COVID-19. V gene TRBV12-5 combines with J gene TRBJ2-5; 7 bases fit TRBD1. Sequencing was performed on peripheral blood. CDR3 loop: CASGLGQGIQETQYF. The CDR3 DNA follows: TGTGCTAGTGGTTTGGGACAGGGAATACAAGAGACCCAGTACTTC.